The 29 T cell receptor beta chains below come from one sample, sequenced in a study of blood T cells in healthy people across ages. Through a sample-barcoded 5' primer and a J-beta primer mix, a second PCR was run for 7 to 11 cycles. Each CDR3 protein is one row after TCRdb ran MiXCR on the 5' RACE reads. The sample has some 900,000 distinct CDR3 sequences, 25% to 30% seen once. Material: blood. The receptors derive from an elderly woman in good health.

There are many counts of this clonotype. This sequence joins TRBV7-6 and TRBJ2-1; the match to TRBD2 covers 10 bases. V gave up 1 base and J gave up 10 bases; unmatched junction bases: 10. Germline CDR1 and CDR2: SGHVS and FNYEAQ. This CDR3 spans 16 amino acids. For the CDR3, the DNA is TGTGCCAGCAGCTTAGTGTTACTAGCGGGGTTGTCGGAGCAGTTCTTC. Translated: CASSLVLLAGLSEQFF.

This clonotype was counted ten times or more. The chain carries TRBV11-2 and TRBJ2-7, with 8 positions matching TRBD2. The CDR3 extends over 15 amino acids. After removal of 5 bases from V and 0 bases from J, the junction contained 6 bases not matched to a gene. Germline CDR1 and CDR2: SGHAT and FQNNGV. CDR3 loop: CASSQDGGVSYEQYF. CDR3 nucleotides: TGTGCCAGCAGCCAAGACGGGGGGGTCTCCTACGAGCAGTACTTC.

This clonotype has only a few counts. The rearrangement uses TRBV6-1 and TRBJ2-2, with TRBD1 as a possible D gene (5 bases). V was trimmed by 3 bases and J by 4 bases, leaving 15 bases between them. The CDR3 loop spans 16 amino acids. The germline V gene encodes CDR1 MNHNS and CDR2 SASEGT. In DNA, the CDR3 is TGTGCCAGCAGTGACGTGGCAGGGTATCGCACCGGGGAGCTGTTTTTT. Protein: CASSDVAGYRTGELFF.

The chain joins TRBV11-2 to TRBJ1-1, with 12 bases identical to TRBD1. The CDR3 is 14 residues long. Germline V gene sequence: CDR1 SGHAT, CDR2 FQNNGV. V lost 5 bases, J lost 6 bases, and 4 bases stayed unmatched. In DNA form, the CDR3 reads TGTGCCAGCAGCAGGGACAGGGGGCGTTCTGAAGCTTTCTTT. It translates to CASSRDRGRSEAFF.

CDR3 DNA: TGTGCCAGCAGCTTGCGGAGTGGCTACACCTTC. It codes for CASSLRSGYTF. The chain combines TRBV5-8 with TRBJ1-2; D call uncertain. Per the germline V gene, CDR1 is SGHTS and CDR2 is YDEGEE. CDR3 size: 11 residues. V lost 1 base, J lost 7 bases, and 5 bases lay in between.

V gene TRBV11-1 combines with J gene TRBJ1-6; 7 nucleotides align to TRBD1. This CDR3 spans 17 amino acids. The germline V gene encodes CDR1 SGHAT and CDR2 FQDESV (reference sequence). Trimming removed 4 bases from V and 6 bases from J; junction bases left unmatched: 12. The CDR3, as DNA: TGTGCCAGCAGCTCACTACGATCGGGACAGACTAATTCACCCCTCCACTTT. This sequence encodes CASSSLRSGQTNSPLHF.

Points on this clonotype: The germline gene is not matched at one end of the junction; a read error may be the cause. V usage is TRBV4-3 and J usage is TRBJ2-6; 7 positions agree with TRBD1. This CDR3 contains 18 residues. The germline gives CDR1 LGHNA, CDR2 YSLEER. DNA of the CDR3: TGCGCCGGCAGCTTAGAGACAGGGAGAGTCTCTGGGGCCAACGTCCTGACTTTC. Residues: CAGSLETGRVSGANVLTF.

This clonotype was seen ten or more times. This chain links TRBV4-1 with TRBJ2-3; the D is unclear. V was trimmed by 0 bases and J by 0 bases, leaving 10 bases between them. The CDR3 loop spans 16 amino acids. Germline V CDR1 and CDR2: MGHRA, YSYEKL. The chain's CDR3 is CASSQDNGLSTDTQYF. The CDR3, as DNA: TGCGCCAGCAGCCAAGATAACGGGCTTAGCACAGATACGCAGTATTTT.

This clonotype was counted only a few times. The V and J genes are TRBV20-1 and TRBJ1-5; 8 bases align to TRBD1. This CDR3 has 15 residues. Unmatched junction bases numbered 4, after V lost 3 bases and J lost 0 bases. Germline loops: CDR1 DFQATT, CDR2 SNEGSKA (reference sequence). CDR3: CSARTGAISNQPQHF. The CDR3 DNA is TGCAGTGCTAGGACAGGGGCAATTAGCAATCAGCCCCAGCATTTT.

This chain links TRBV21-1 with TRBJ2-5; the table's TRBD1 call for D was not verified on the DNA. TRBV21-1 is shown as a pseudogene. The CDR3 has 19 residues. This CDR3 is CASSSPYSGGAERMETQYF. The CDR3, as DNA: TGTGCCAGCAGCTCTCCCTACTCGGGGGGGGCAGAAAGGATGGAGACCCAGTACTTC.

This chain joins TRBV20-1 and TRBJ1-1; tentatively, D is TRBD1 (6 bases). This CDR3 has 17 residues. Between the trimmed V and J ends, which lost 0 bases and 0 bases, there was a span of 17 bases. Germline lookup yields CDR1 DFQATT and CDR2 SNEGSKA (reference sequence). DNA for the CDR3: TGCAGTGCTAGAGATAGTAGCGTGGGGGGCATGAACACTGAAGCTTTCTTT. Translated: CSARDSSVGGMNTEAFF.

This clonotype has a handful of counts. A much larger clone sits a single nucleotide away, making a read error possible. The rearrangement links TRBV10-3 to TRBJ2-7, with TRBD2 matching 12 bases. The CDR3 runs to 14 residues. Germline values: CDR1 ENHRY, CDR2 SYGVKD. The V segment lost 8 bases and the J segment 7 bases; nucleotides outside the gene matches: 9. In DNA form, the CDR3 reads TGTGCCATCCTAGCGGGGGGGCCCCCCAATGAGCAGTACTTC. Translation gives CAILAGGPPNEQYF.

This clonotype was recorded many times. The genes are TRBV29-1 and TRBJ2-5; 9 positions match TRBD1. The ends lost 4 bases at V and 3 bases at J; junction bases unmatched: 6. The CDR3 extends over 14 amino acids. Germline CDR1 is SQVTM and CDR2 is ANQGSEA. The CDR3 protein is CSVAIGTGKETQYF. DNA of the CDR3: TGCAGCGTTGCAATCGGGACAGGGAAAGAGACCCAGTACTTC.

This clonotype was counted between two and nine times. This chain uses TRBV6-1 with TRBJ2-1; a weak D match, TRBD1 (5 bases). V was pared by 2 bases and J by 7 bases, with 9 bases between. The CDR3 spans 13 residues. Germline CDR1 MNHNS, CDR2 SASEGT. The CDR3 DNA is TGTGCCAGCAGTGAATCGACAGTTAATGAGCAGTTCTTC. Amino acid sequence: CASSESTVNEQFF.

This clonotype was seen repeatedly, ten times or more. The chain is built from TRBV7-2 and TRBJ2-1, with D uncertain. CDR1 is SGHTA, CDR2 FQGNSA, per germline. There are 12 residues in the CDR3. Trimming pared 2 bases from V and 8 bases from J, leaving 7 bases between. CDR3 bases: TGTGCCAGCAGCTTATCCTTATATGAGCAGTTCTTC. Translation gives CASSLSLYEQFF.

This sequence joins TRBV7-2 and TRBJ2-1; 11 nucleotides agree with TRBD2. Germline V gene lookup returns CDR1 SGHTA and CDR2 FQGNSA. V lost 3 bases to trimming and J lost 9 bases; unmatched junction nucleotides: 7. The CDR3 has 15 residues. CDR3 sequence: CASSFFSGGAGEQFF. CDR3 DNA sequence: TGTGCCAGCAGCTTTTTTAGCGGGGGGGCCGGTGAGCAGTTCTTC.

This clonotype was found once. The chain joins TRBV5-1 to TRBJ1-2; D not certain. V lost 3 bases to trimming and J lost 6 bases, with 15 bases between them. The CDR3 totals 14 residues. CDR1 SGHRS and CDR2 YFSETQ come from the germline V gene. The CDR3 loop is CASSWNSESDGYTF. CDR3 DNA sequence: TGCGCCAGCAGCTGGAATTCGGAGTCTGATGGCTACACCTTC.

This clonotype has ten or more counts. The chain is built from TRBV6-2 or TRBV6-3 and TRBJ2-5, with D perhaps given as TRBD1 or TRBD2 (5 bases each). The V gene's germline CDR1 is MNHEY and CDR2 SVGEGT. Trimming pared 6 bases from V and 5 bases from J, leaving 13 bases between. This CDR3 is 13 amino acids long. The CDR3 coding sequence is TGTGCCAGCAGCCGGGACCCCCGGGAGACCCAGTACTTC. Translating gives CASSRDPRETQYF.

The V and J genes are TRBV5-6 and TRBJ2-7, with D perhaps TRBD2 (5 bases). The CDR3 length is 14 residues. CDR1 is SGHDT, CDR2 YYEEEE, per germline. V dropped 3 bases and J dropped 0 bases, with 10 bases sitting between them. CDR3 nucleotide sequence: TGTGCCAGCAGCTCGCCGGGGAGCTCCTACGAGCAGTACTTC. Its protein product is CASSSPGSSYEQYF. Together with reference TRBV5-6 and TRBJ2-7, the CDR3 gives the full variable domain: DAGVTQSPTHLIKTRGQQVTLRCSPKSGHDTVSWYQQALGQGPQFIFQYYEEEERQRGNFPDRFSGHQFPNYSSELNVNALLLGDSALYLCASSSPGSSYEQYFGPGTRLTVT.

The table lists this clonotype with a few counts. It may be a read error: a sequence one base away is much more abundant. This rearrangement joins TRBV5-6 to TRBJ2-1, with a possible D match to TRBD2 (5 bases). The J call may be wrong; the DNA end is better matched by TRBJ2-7. Looked up from germline, CDR1 is SGHDT and CDR2 is YYEEEE. The CDR3 runs 16 residues. CDR3 in DNA: TGTGCCAGCAGCTTGGTTCGGGCTAGCTCCTACAATGAGCAGTACTTC. It yields the protein CASSLVRASSYNEQYF.

Many counts were recorded for this clonotype. This sequence joins TRBV12-3 or TRBV12-4 and TRBJ1-1; no clear D gene. This CDR3 has 13 residues. Trimming shortened V by 6 bases and J by 6 bases, and 14 bases separated the two germline ends. CDR3 amino acids: CASRLDGVPEAFF. CDR3 bases: TGTGCCAGCAGGCTGGATGGGGTCCCTGAAGCTTTCTTT.

The chain couples TRBV7-9 to TRBJ1-4; TRBD1 is a possible D gene (5 bases). The germline V gene encodes CDR1 SEHNR and CDR2 FQNEAQ (reference sequence). This CDR3 contains 12 residues. V was clipped by 10 bases and J by 11 bases, with 17 bases between them. The CDR3 reads CATREGPEKLFF. The DNA for the CDR3 is TGTGCCACCCGTGAGGGACCTGAGAAACTGTTTTTT.

This clonotype occurred many times. This chain links TRBV4-1 with TRBJ1-1; D not certain. V lost 4 bases to trimming and J lost 1 base, with 7 bases between them. The V gene's germline CDR1 is MGHRA and CDR2 YSYEKL. The CDR3 consists of 13 residues. CDR3 sequence reads: CASSRGPNTEAFF. For the CDR3, the DNA is TGCGCCAGCAGCCGGGGTCCGAACACTGAAGCTTTCTTT.

This clonotype has a count of ten or more. The CDR3 loop reads CSATQGRLWDTQYF. DNA for the CDR3: TGCAGTGCCACACAGGGTAGGCTTTGGGATACGCAGTATTTT. The rearrangement joins TRBV20-1 to TRBJ2-3, with TRBD1 as a possible D gene (6 bases). The CDR3 length is 14 residues. CDR1 DFQATT and CDR2 SNEGSKA come from the germline V gene (reference sequence). Trimming removed 6 bases at V and 6 bases at J, with 19 bases between.

This clonotype was counted a single time. The chain carries TRBV5-1 and TRBJ1-1; tentative D call: TRBD1 (6 bases). V lost 4 bases, J lost 11 bases, and 24 bases lay in between. Germline-derived CDR1 and CDR2 are SGHRS and YFSETQ. This CDR3 has 15 amino acids. The CDR3: CASSPGGTNPSGAFF. DNA of the CDR3: TGCGCCAGCAGCCCAGGAGGGACAAACCCTTCGGGGGCTTTCTTT.

This clonotype was recorded at least ten times. This chain links TRBV20-1 with TRBJ2-1; possible D gene TRBD2, 6 bases. The ends were cut back, 1 base at V and 0 bases at J, with 10 bases in the middle. Germline V gene sequence: CDR1 DFQATT, CDR2 SNEGSKA (reference sequence). The CDR3 has 15 amino acids. Here the CDR3 reads CSARGGVSSYNEQFF. For the CDR3, the DNA is TGCAGTGCTAGAGGCGGGGTAAGCTCCTACAATGAGCAGTTCTTC.

This clonotype has a handful of counts. The chain employs TRBV7-2 and TRBJ2-1, with D maybe TRBD2 (6 bases). The V gene's germline CDR1 is SGHTA and CDR2 FQGNSA. The CDR3 spans 14 residues. The V and J ends lost 9 bases and 7 bases respectively, with 19 bases between them. In DNA form, the CDR3 reads TGTGCCAGTAGCCCCCCGTCCGGGGGTAATGAGCAGTTCTTC. Amino acids: CASSPPSGGNEQFF. Combining the CDR3 with reference TRBV7-2 and TRBJ2-1 gives the whole variable domain GAGVSQSPSNKVTEKGKDVELRCDPISGHTALYWYRQSLGQGLEFLIYFQGNSAPDKSGLPSDRFSAERTGGSVSTLTIQRTQQEDSAVYLCASSPPSGGNEQFFGPGTRLTVL.

This clonotype was picked up many times. In nucleotides, the CDR3 is TGCGCCAGCAGCTTTGGGATATCGAACTCCCAAGAGACCCAGTACTTC. Protein: CASSFGISNSQETQYF. The rearrangement links TRBV5-1 to TRBJ2-5; no clear D. The V end lost 2 bases, the J end lost 1 base, and 15 bases lay between the germline ends. This CDR3 is built from 16 residues. The germline V gene encodes CDR1 SGHRS and CDR2 YFSETQ.

This clonotype was seen many times. The V call is TRBV20-1, the J call TRBJ2-5; D is perhaps TRBD2 (5 bases). Trimming shortened V by 3 bases and J by 1 base, and 12 bases separated the two germline ends. CDR3 size: 14 residues. Germline V CDR1 and CDR2: DFQATT, SNEGSKA (reference sequence). The CDR3 nucleotides read TGCAGTGCTAGTTCGAGGAGGCCCCAAGAGACCCAGTACTTC. This sequence encodes CSASSRRPQETQYF.